This TCR beta chain is from a study of blood T cell repertoires in COVID-19. Across the whole study: The analysed material was cDNA or gDNA that came from T cells, B-cell-depleted T cells, or PBMCs.

Method: immunoSEQ multiplex PCR; TCRdb's copy keeps in-frame clones and lacks some. Found here are around 300,000 clones, roughly 90% of them singletons; the top ten hold 4%. The sample holds a few counts of this clone. The TCR was taken from a woman aged 45 to 65 with active or convalescent COVID-19. Sequencing used peripheral blood.

The CDR3 bases are TGTGCCAGCAGACGGGAGGGTGAAGCTTTCTTT. It translates to CASRREGEAFF. V is TRBV7-9 and J is TRBJ1-1, with D unresolved. V lost 6 bases and J lost 7, with 9 bases in between. From germline, CDR1 is SEHNR and CDR2 FQNEAQ (reference sequence). The CDR3 is 11 amino acids.